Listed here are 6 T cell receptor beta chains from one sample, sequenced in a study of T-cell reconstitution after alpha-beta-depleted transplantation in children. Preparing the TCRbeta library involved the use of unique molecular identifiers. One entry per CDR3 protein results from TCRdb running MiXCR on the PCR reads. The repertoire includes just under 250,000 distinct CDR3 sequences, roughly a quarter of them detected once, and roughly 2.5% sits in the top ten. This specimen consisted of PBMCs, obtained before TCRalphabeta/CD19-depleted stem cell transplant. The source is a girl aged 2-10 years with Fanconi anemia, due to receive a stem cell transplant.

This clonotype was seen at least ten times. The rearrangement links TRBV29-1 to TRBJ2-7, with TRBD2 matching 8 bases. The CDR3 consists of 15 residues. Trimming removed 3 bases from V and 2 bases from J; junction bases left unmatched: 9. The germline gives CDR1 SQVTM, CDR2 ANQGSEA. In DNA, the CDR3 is TGCAGCGTTGATGGTTTGAGCGGGAGCCCCTACGAGCAGTACTTC. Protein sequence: CSVDGLSGSPYEQYF.

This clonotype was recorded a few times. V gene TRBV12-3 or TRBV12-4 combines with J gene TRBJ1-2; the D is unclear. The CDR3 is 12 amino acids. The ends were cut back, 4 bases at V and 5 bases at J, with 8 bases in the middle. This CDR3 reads CASSYRRYGYTF. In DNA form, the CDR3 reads TGTGCCAGCAGTTACCGACGATATGGCTACACCTTC.

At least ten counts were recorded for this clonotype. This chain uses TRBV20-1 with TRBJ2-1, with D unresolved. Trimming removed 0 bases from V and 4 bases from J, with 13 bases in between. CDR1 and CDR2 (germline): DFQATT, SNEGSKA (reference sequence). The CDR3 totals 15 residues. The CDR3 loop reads CSARDHSSVYNEQFF. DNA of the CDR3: TGCAGTGCTAGAGATCACTCCTCGGTTTACAATGAGCAGTTCTTC.

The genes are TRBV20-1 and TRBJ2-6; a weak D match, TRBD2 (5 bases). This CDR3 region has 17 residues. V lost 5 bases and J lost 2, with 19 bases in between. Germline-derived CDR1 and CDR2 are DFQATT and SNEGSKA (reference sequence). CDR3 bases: TGCAGTGCTCCTACGGCGAGGGTTCTGGCTGGGGCCAACGTCCTGACTTTC. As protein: CSAPTARVLAGANVLTF.

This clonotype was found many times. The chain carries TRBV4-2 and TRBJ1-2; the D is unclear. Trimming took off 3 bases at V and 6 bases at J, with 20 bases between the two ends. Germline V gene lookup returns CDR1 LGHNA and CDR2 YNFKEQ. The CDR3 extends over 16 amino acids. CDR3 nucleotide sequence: TGTGCCAGCAGCCACACCCCGGCAGTTATATCCAATGGCTACACCTTC. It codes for CASSHTPAVISNGYTF.

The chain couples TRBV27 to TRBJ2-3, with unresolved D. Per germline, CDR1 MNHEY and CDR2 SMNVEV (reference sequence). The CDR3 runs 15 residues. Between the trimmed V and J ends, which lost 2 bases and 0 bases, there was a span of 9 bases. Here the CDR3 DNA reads TGTGCCAGCAGTTTAAGGCAGCTCAGCACAGATACGCAGTATTTT. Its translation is CASSLRQLSTDTQYF.